This is a list of T cell receptor beta chains from one sample in a study of CD4 and CD8 cells across lung adenocarcinoma regions. TCRdb called the PCR reads again in MiXCR, with one record for every CDR3 protein. The sample lists some 8,000 distinct CDR3 sequences, roughly 42% occurring once. The sequenced sample was CD8+ T cells from the center of a lung tumor. The receptors shown here come from a male donor with lung adenocarcinoma. The CD4 and CD8 labels of this study may be unreliable. Each CDR3 is given with its conserved first and last residue. D genes are given only for firm matches. The size entry is marked missing in some rows and otherwise reads once, few, many or a size class.

V gene	J gene	D gene	clone size	CDR3 protein	CDR3 DNA
TRBV5-4	TRBJ2-1	NA	few	CASSLKGRHEQFF	TGTGCCAGCAGCTTGAAGGGGAGGCATGAGCAGTTCTTC
TRBV4-2	TRBJ2-7	TRBD2	NA	CASSQFSGRLTGPYEQYF	TGTGCCAGCAGCCAATTTAGCGGGAGGCTCACCGGCCCCTACGAGCAGTACTTC
TRBV5-1	TRBJ1-2	NA	NA	CASSSGSLGYGYTF	TGCGCCAGCAGCTCGGGGTCGTTAGGTTATGGCTACACCTTC
TRBV9	TRBJ2-1	TRBD2	NA	CASSVGGGPYNEQFF	TGTGCCAGCAGCGTAGGGGGGGGACCCTACAATGAGCAGTTCTTC
TRBV30	TRBJ1-1	TRBD1	many	CAWRPPGTGYGTEAFF	TGTGCCTGGAGGCCACCGGGGACAGGGTATGGCACTGAAGCTTTCTTT
TRBV6-5	TRBJ2-5	TRBD1	NA	CASSSGTGVTETQYF	TGTGCCAGCAGTTCCGGGACAGGGGTTACAGAGACCCAGTACTTC
TRBV6-1	TRBJ2-2	NA	NA	CASTITQGGGELFF	TGTGCCAGCACCATTACACAGGGAGGCGGGGAGCTGTTTTTT
TRBV25-1	TRBJ1-6	NA	many	CASTEGNSPLHF	TGTGCCAGCACCGAGGGGAATTCACCCCTCCACTTT
TRBV4-1	TRBJ2-1	NA	NA	CASRPRTGYDEQFF	TGCGCCAGCAGACCTCGAACAGGGTATGACGAGCAGTTCTTC
TRBV4-1	TRBJ1-1	NA	NA	CASSQDGGGGTEAFF	TGCGCCAGCAGCCAAGATGGGGGCGGGGGAACTGAAGCTTTCTTT
TRBV6-1	TRBJ2-3	NA	few	CATSPADTQYF	TGTGCCACCTCTCCGGCAGATACGCAGTATTTT
TRBV6-1	TRBJ2-3	NA	NA	CAGRGTRTADTQYF	TGTGCGGGGAGGGGGACTCGTACCGCAGATACGCAGTATTTT
TRBV6-1	TRBJ2-2	NA	NA	CASSERGWGNTNTGELFF	TGTGCCAGCAGTGAAAGGGGTTGGGGTAACACAAACACCGGGGAGCTGTTTTTT
TRBV6-1	TRBJ2-1	TRBD2	once	CASTRVTSGSREQFF	TGTGCCAGCACAAGAGTAACTAGCGGGAGCCGTGAGCAGTTCTTC
TRBV6-5	TRBJ2-2	TRBD1	NA	CASSTTGDTGELFF	TGTGCCAGCAGTACTACAGGGGACACCGGGGAGCTGTTTTTT
TRBV6-1	TRBJ2-5	TRBD2	NA	CASRLRGGQETQYF	TGTGCCAGCCGCTTGCGGGGAGGGCAAGAGACCCAGTACTTC
TRBV10-2	TRBJ2-1	NA	NA	CASNPRRSSNEQFF	TGCGCCAGCAACCCCAGGCGTAGTTCCAATGAGCAGTTCTTC
TRBV27	TRBJ1-1	NA	many	CASSLTRGRTTEAFF	TGTGCCAGCAGTTTAACCCGAGGTAGGACCACTGAAGCTTTCTTT
TRBV5-1	TRBJ2-1	TRBD2	NA	CASSPGASGGGYNEQFF	TGCGCCAGCAGCCCGGGGGCTAGCGGGGGAGGCTACAATGAGCAGTTCTTC
TRBV27	TRBJ2-7	TRBD1	NA	CASSLTGTGPYEQYF	TGTGCCAGCAGTTTAACCGGGACAGGGCCCTACGAGCAGTACTTC
TRBV4-1	TRBJ2-3	TRBD1	NA	CASSPQPPGTDRDTQYF	TGCGCCAGCAGCCCCCAACCCCCTGGGACAGATCGAGATACGCAGTATTTT
TRBV9	TRBJ2-5	TRBD2	NA	CASSVALAGAQETQYF	TGTGCCAGCAGCGTAGCACTAGCGGGGGCCCAAGAGACCCAGTACTTC